A selection of T cell receptor beta chains follows, all from one sample in a study of cytomegalovirus exposure and HLA in healthy donors. Here immunoSEQ multiplex PCR was the method, and the copy in TCRdb shows in-frame clones only, minus some. The sample yields some 150,000 clones, roughly three quarters seen once. Input material: PBMCs. The receptors were sampled from a human donor in good health. The CDR3 runs from the conserved cysteine through the conserved F or W. D genes are given only for firm matches. Some rows have no size entry. The others give once, few or many, or a class for an expanded clone.

clone size	D gene	J gene	V gene	CDR3 DNA	CDR3 protein
NA	NA	TRBJ2-7	TRBV7-8	TGTGCCAGCAGCTTAGCGCCCGGCGGGGACTCCTACGAGCAGTACTTC	CASSLAPGGDSYEQYF
NA	NA	TRBJ1-5	TRBV4-2	TGTGCCAGCAGCCAAGAACGAGATCAGCCCCAGCATTTT	CASSQERDQPQHF
NA	NA	TRBJ2-1	TRBV5-4	TGTGCCAGCAGCTTGGGTTCGCCGAGCTCGAATGAGCAGTTCTTC	CASSLGSPSSNEQFF
NA	TRBD1	TRBJ1-2	TRBV28	TGTGCCAGCACCTCGAGACAGGGCCCCCCTCGGGGCTACACCTTC	CASTSRQGPPRGYTF
NA	NA	TRBJ1-1	TRBV5-5	TGTGCCAGCAGCTCAGGGAACACTGAAGCTTTCTTT	CASSSGNTEAFF
few	TRBD1	TRBJ2-7	TRBV5-6	TGTGCCAGCAGCCCCCACAGGGGCCCCTACGAGCAGTACTTC	CASSPHRGPYEQYF
NA	NA	TRBJ1-5	TRBV7-9	TGTGCCAGCAGCTTAGGGTCGGACAGACGGGATCAGCCCCAGCATTTT	CASSLGSDRRDQPQHF
NA	TRBD2	TRBJ2-7	TRBV7-2	TGTGCCAGCAGCAAGACTAGCGGGAGTGAGCAGTACTTC	CASSKTSGSEQYF
once	NA	TRBJ1-3	TRBV5-1	TGCGCCAGCAGCTTTGAGGGAAACACCATATATTTT	CASSFEGNTIYF
NA	NA	TRBJ1-1	TRBV12-5	TGTGCTAGTGGCTTACCGGGAATATTGAACACTGAAGCTTTCTTT	CASGLPGILNTEAFF
NA	NA	TRBJ2-6	TRBV7-8	TGTGCCAGCAGCCCCTACAGCTCTGGGGCCAACGTCCTGACTTTC	CASSPYSSGANVLTF
NA	NA	TRBJ2-1	TRBV7-9	TGTGCCAGCAGCACAGGAGACAATGAGCAGTTCTTC	CASSTGDNEQFF
NA	NA	TRBJ2-2	TRBV5-4	TGTGCCAGCAGCTTGGGGAGGGACCGGAACACCGGGGAGCTGTTTTTT	CASSLGRDRNTGELFF
few	TRBD2	TRBJ2-7	TRBV7-9	TGTGCCAGCAGCCCGGGGACTAGTTGGGACGAGCAGTACTTC	CASSPGTSWDEQYF
NA	TRBD1	TRBJ2-6	TRBV5-8	TGTGCCAGCAGCTTGGCCAGGGGGTTAAACTCTGGGGCCAACGTCCTGACTTTC	CASSLARGLNSGANVLTF
NA	TRBD2	TRBJ2-3	TRBV4-2	TGTGCCAGCAACGATAGGACTAGCGGAAGGGCAGATACGCAGTATTTT	CASNDRTSGRADTQYF
NA	NA	TRBJ1-2	TRBV15	TGTGCCACCAGCAGAGATTTGGCGCCCGAGGGCACCTTC	CATSRDLAPEGTF
NA	TRBD1	TRBJ2-1	TRBV4-2	TGTGCCAGCAGCCAGGAGACAGGGGATGAGCAGTTCTTC	CASSQETGDEQFF
NA	TRBD2	TRBJ2-2	TRBV19	TGTGCCAGTATGGGCGGGGGGATTACCGGGGAGCTGTTTTTT	CASMGGGITGELFF
few	TRBD2	TRBJ2-3	TRBV27	TGTGCCAGCAGTTTGGGGACTAGCGGGAGGGATACGCAGTATTTT	CASSLGTSGRDTQYF
few	NA	TRBJ1-2	TRBV27	TGTGCCAGCAGTCCCCCGCGGGGCGGCTACACCTTC	CASSPPRGGYTF